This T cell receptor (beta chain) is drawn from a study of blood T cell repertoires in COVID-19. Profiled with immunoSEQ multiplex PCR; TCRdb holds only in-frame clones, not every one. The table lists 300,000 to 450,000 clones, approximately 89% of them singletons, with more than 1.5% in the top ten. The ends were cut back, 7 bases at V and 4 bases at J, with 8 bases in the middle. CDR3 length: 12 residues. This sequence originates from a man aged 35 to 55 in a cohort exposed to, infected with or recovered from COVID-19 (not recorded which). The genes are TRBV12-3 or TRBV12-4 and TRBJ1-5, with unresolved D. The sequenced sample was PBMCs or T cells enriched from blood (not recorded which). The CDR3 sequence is CASTYRNQPQHF. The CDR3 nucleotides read TGTGCCAGCACCTACCGGAATCAGCCCCAGCATTTT.